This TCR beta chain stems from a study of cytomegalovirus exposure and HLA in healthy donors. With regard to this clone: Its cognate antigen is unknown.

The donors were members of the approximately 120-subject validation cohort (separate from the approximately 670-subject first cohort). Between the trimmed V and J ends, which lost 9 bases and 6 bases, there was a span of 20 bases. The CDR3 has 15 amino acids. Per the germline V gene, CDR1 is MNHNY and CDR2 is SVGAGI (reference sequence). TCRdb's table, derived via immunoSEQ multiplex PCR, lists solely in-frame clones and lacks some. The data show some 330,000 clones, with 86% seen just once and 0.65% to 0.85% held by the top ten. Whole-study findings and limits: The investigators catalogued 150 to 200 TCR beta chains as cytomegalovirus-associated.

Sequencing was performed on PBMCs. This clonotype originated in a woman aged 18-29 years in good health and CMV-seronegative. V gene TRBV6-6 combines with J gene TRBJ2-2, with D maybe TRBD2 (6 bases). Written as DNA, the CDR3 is TGTGCCAGTGTTGGGGAGACGGGAGTACCCGGGGAGCTGTTTTTT. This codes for CASVGETGVPGELFF.